This TCR beta chain appears in the sequencing data of a study of CD8+ T cells in alopecia areata. Following extraction, RNA underwent reverse transcription to cDNA, which served as the sequencing template. TCRdb's copy holds only in-frame clones and misses some; the assay was immunoSEQ multiplex PCR. The sample lists about 210,000 clones, around three fifths seen once, with around 4% in the top ten. Specified treatment: oral pan-JAK inhibitor, 5-10 mg twice daily. Sorted out of PBMCs were CD4+ T cells and CD8+ T cells. Germline assignment: CDR1 MNHNY and CDR2 SVGAGI (reference sequence). The CDR3 has 16 residues. The ends lost 6 bases at V and 3 bases at J; junction bases unmatched: 10.

The V and J genes are TRBV6-6 and TRBJ1-5; 8 positions agree with TRBD1. Here the sequenced sample was CD4+ T cells sorted from blood, taken at week 4, from a patient treated with tofacitinib. This clonotype was sampled from a human donor with alopecia areata. This CDR3 reads CASSLPQGAINQPQHF. Written as DNA, the CDR3 is TGTGCCAGCAGCCTCCCTCAGGGGGCGATCAATCAGCCCCAGCATTTT.